What follows are 17 T cell receptor beta chains derived from one specimen sequenced in a study of human T cells and chemical hapten exposure (dated by TCRdb to about 2021). Libraries came from RACE. Data came from a NextSeq 500. TCRdb took the public reads, trimmed them with fastp at Q25, ran MiXCR for clone calling and kept in-frame beta chains. CDR3 protein sequences are deduplicated, and each keeps its most common genes and DNA. Here the sample has around 200,000 distinct CDR3 sequences; around a quarter occur a single time. The top ten clones comprise roughly 2.5% of the sample. The time point label, as the study defines it: patch test 3, about 24 weeks after DPC sensitization. The treatment or condition label for this specimen denotes: therapeutic diphenylcyclopropenone sensitization with weekly scalp DPC. This sample comprised whole blood, obtained in connection with sensitization to the hapten diphenylcyclopropenone (DPC). The receptor source for this set is a woman in her thirties or forties with alopecia areata. Some clones in this sample may be carry-over from other donors' samples.

This clonotype was counted between two and nine times. This chain uses TRBV4-1 with TRBJ2-3, with D perhaps assigned TRBD1 or TRBD2 (5 bases each). CDR1 is MGHRA, CDR2 YSYEKL, per germline. The CDR3 is 15 amino acids. V shed 3 bases and J shed 2 bases, with 12 bases lying between them. CDR3 amino acids: CASSHSGQTTDTQYF. In nucleotides, the CDR3 is TGCGCCAGCAGCCATTCGGGGCAGACCACAGATACGCAGTATTTT.

The rearrangement links TRBV2 to TRBJ2-3; weak D call: TRBD2 (7 bases). The CDR3 spans 14 residues. Germline V lookup: CDR1 SNHLY, CDR2 FYNNEI. The germline V and J ends were trimmed by 7 bases and 2 bases, with 13 bases remaining between them. The CDR3 is CASMRGGYTDTQYF. CDR3 bases: TGTGCCAGCATGAGGGGGGGTTACACAGATACGCAGTATTTT.

The chain carries TRBV9 and TRBJ2-1; D not certain. V lost 0 bases, J lost 4 bases, and 11 bases lay in between. The germline V gene has CDR1 SGDLS and CDR2 YYNGEE. The CDR3 consists of 15 residues. CDR3 in amino acids: CASSVGPGGYNEQFF. As DNA, the CDR3 is TGTGCCAGCAGCGTAGGCCCTGGCGGATACAATGAGCAGTTCTTC. The entire variable domain, with the rest obtained from reference TRBV9 and TRBJ2-1, is as follows: DSGVTQTPKHLITATGQRVTLRCSPRSGDLSVYWYQQSLDQGLQFLIQYYNGEERAKGNILERFSAQQFPDLHSELNLSSLELGDSALYFCASSVGPGGYNEQFFGPGTRLTVL.

The CDR3 loop is CASSLGAGLEQFF. CDR3 DNA: TGTGCCAGCAGCTTAGGGGCGGGACTTGAGCAGTTCTTC. This chain connects TRBV7-9 to TRBJ2-1; D is possibly TRBD2 (6 bases). V lost 1 base to trimming and J lost 9 bases, with 10 bases between them. CDR3 size: 13 residues. CDR1 is SEHNR, CDR2 FQNEAQ, per germline (reference sequence).

This chain joins TRBV5-1 and TRBJ2-7; TRBD1 agrees at 7 bases. Trimming cost V 2 bases and J 3 bases; bases outside gene matches: 5. The CDR3 length is 14 residues. Germline loops: CDR1 SGHRS, CDR2 YFSETQ. The CDR3 protein is CASSLQGRNYEQYF. CDR3 nucleotides: TGCGCCAGCAGCTTACAGGGGCGAAACTACGAGCAGTACTTC.

This sequence joins TRBV7-2 and TRBJ1-6; 8 positions agree with TRBD1. CDR1 SGHTA and CDR2 FQGNSA come from the germline V gene. This CDR3 contains 17 residues. Losses at the gene ends were 4 bases for V and 0 bases for J; bases not matched to a gene: 5. The chain's CDR3 is CASSSRQGSSYNSPLHF. The CDR3 DNA is TGTGCCAGCAGCTCGCGACAGGGGAGCTCCTATAATTCACCCCTCCACTTT.

This clonotype has ten or more counts. The chain uses TRBV2 and TRBJ2-3; D uncertain. The CDR3 covers 16 residues. V gave up 0 bases and J gave up 2 bases, with 12 bases separating them. Germline CDR1 and CDR2: SNHLY and FYNNEI. The CDR3: CASSEALGRTTDTQYF. In nucleotides, the CDR3 is TGTGCCAGCAGTGAAGCCTTGGGCAGGACCACAGATACGCAGTATTTT.

This clonotype was detected a few times. V and J are TRBV7-9 and TRBJ2-1; 8 bases fit TRBD1. This CDR3 spans 15 amino acids. V lost 1 base to trimming and J lost 7 bases; unmatched junction nucleotides: 6. Germline CDR1 is SEHNR and CDR2 is FQNEAQ (reference sequence). This chain's CDR3 is CASSLVQGARNEQFF. The CDR3 DNA sequence: TGTGCCAGCAGCTTAGTCCAGGGGGCGCGGAATGAGCAGTTCTTC. The entire variable domain, with the rest obtained from reference TRBV7-9 and TRBJ2-1, is as follows: DTGVSQNPRHKITKRGQNVTFRCDPISEHNRLYWYRQTLGQGPEFLTYFQNEAQLEKSRLLSDRFSAERPKGSFSTLEIQRTEQGDSAMYLCASSLVQGARNEQFFGPGTRLTVL.

V usage is TRBV20-1 and J usage is TRBJ2-1; 7 bases match TRBD2. The length of the CDR3 is 17 residues. The V segment lost 0 bases and the J segment 0 bases; nucleotides outside the gene matches: 8. Germline CDR1 and CDR2: DFQATT and SNEGSKA (reference sequence). CDR3 sequence reads: CSARDRLADFSYNEQFF. CDR3 DNA: TGCAGTGCTAGAGATCGCCTAGCGGACTTCTCCTACAATGAGCAGTTCTTC.

This clonotype was counted a few times. The J gene is TRBJ1-4, the V gene TRBV27; the D is unclear. Trimming shortened V by 8 bases and J by 8 bases, and 18 bases separated the two germline ends. CDR1 is MNHEY, CDR2 SMNVEV, per germline (reference sequence). The CDR3 is 14 residues long. This CDR3 reads CASLGAGRKEKLFF. In DNA, the CDR3 is TGTGCCAGCCTTGGAGCGGGTCGGAAGGAAAAACTGTTTTTT. The full variable domain, with the rest looked up from reference TRBV27 and TRBJ1-4, is EAQVTQNPRYLITVTGKKLTVTCSQNMNHEYMSWYRQDPGLGLRQIYYSMNVEVTDKGDVPEGYKVSRKEKRNFPLILESPSPNQTSLYFCASLGAGRKEKLFFGSGTQLSVL.

V usage is TRBV10-3 and J usage is TRBJ2-5; D gene unclear. This CDR3 comprises 14 residues. The V gene's germline CDR1 is ENHRY and CDR2 SYGVKD. V was shortened by 5 bases and J by 7 bases, with 17 bases between the two germline ends. The CDR3 DNA follows: TGTGCCATCAGTCTTCGAACCCCCCCCGGGACCCAGTACTTC. Translating gives CAISLRTPPGTQYF.

The chain combines TRBV27 with TRBJ1-1, with D possibly matching TRBD1 (6 bases). The V and J ends lost 8 bases and 3 bases respectively, with 16 bases between them. This CDR3 is built from 14 residues. CDR1 is MNHEY, CDR2 SMNVEV, per germline (reference sequence). The CDR3 protein is CASGRGGRDTEAFF. The CDR3 coding sequence is TGTGCCAGCGGGAGGGGGGGTAGAGACACTGAAGCTTTCTTT.

The V gene is TRBV30, the J gene TRBJ2-4; no clear D. The germline V and J ends were trimmed by 2 bases and 7 bases, with 12 bases remaining between them. Germline CDR1 reads GTSNPN; CDR2 reads SVGIG (reference sequence). The CDR3 consists of 13 residues. The CDR3 here is CAWSRSGVNIQYF. The CDR3 DNA is TGTGCCTGGAGTAGGTCTGGGGTTAACATTCAGTACTTC.

In its sample, this clonotype was seen many times. V usage is TRBV20-1 and J usage is TRBJ2-7; 8 positions agree with TRBD2. The junction had 12 bases not matched to a gene; V was cut back by 5 bases and J by 6 bases. The CDR3 totals 14 residues. In germline, CDR1 is DFQATT, CDR2 SNEGSKA (reference sequence). The CDR3 loop is CSAGSGSHGGEQYF. DNA of the CDR3: TGCAGTGCTGGGAGCGGGAGTCATGGAGGCGAGCAGTACTTC.

This clonotype was seen a few times. J is TRBJ1-2 and V is TRBV20-1; TRBD1 might be the D (6 bases). Trimming pared 2 bases from V and 3 bases from J, leaving 10 bases between. This CDR3 has 13 amino acids. Germline V gene sequence: CDR1 DFQATT, CDR2 SNEGSKA (reference sequence). Here the CDR3 reads CSARPTGDYGYTF. The CDR3 DNA reads as TGCAGTGCTAGACCGACAGGAGACTATGGCTACACCTTC.

The V call is TRBV6-5, the J call TRBJ2-7, with D tentatively TRBD1 or TRBD2 (5 bases each). The V and J ends lost 4 bases and 2 bases respectively, with 12 bases between them. The CDR3 runs to 14 residues. Looked up from germline, CDR1 is MNHEY and CDR2 is SVGAGI. The CDR3 nucleotides are TGTGCCAGCAGTTCCACGGGGCTCACCTACGAGCAGTACTTC. This translates into CASSSTGLTYEQYF.

The rearrangement joins TRBV28 to TRBJ1-2; D might be TRBD1 (5 bases). Germline values: CDR1 MDHEN, CDR2 SYDVKM. This CDR3 is 14 amino acids long. V gave up 7 bases and J gave up 0 bases, with 12 bases separating them. CDR3: CASIPLTANYGYTF. The CDR3 nucleotides are TGTGCCAGCATCCCCCTGACAGCTAACTATGGCTACACCTTC.